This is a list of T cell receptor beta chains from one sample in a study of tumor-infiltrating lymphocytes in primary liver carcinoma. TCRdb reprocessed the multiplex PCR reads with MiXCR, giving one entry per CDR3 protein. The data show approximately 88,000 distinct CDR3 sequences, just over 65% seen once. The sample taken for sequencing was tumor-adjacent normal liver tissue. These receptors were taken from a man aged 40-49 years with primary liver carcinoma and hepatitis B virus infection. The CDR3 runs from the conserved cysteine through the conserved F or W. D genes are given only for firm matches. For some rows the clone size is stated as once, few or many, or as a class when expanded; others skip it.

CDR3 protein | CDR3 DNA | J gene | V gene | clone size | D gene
CASSPTGAFGNTIYF | TGTGCCAGCAGCCCGACAGGGGCGTTTGGAAACACCATATATTTT | TRBJ1-3 | TRBV7-9 | few | TRBD1
CASSSTGIAQFF | TGTGCCAGCAGCTCGACCGGGATTGCGCAGTTCTTC | TRBJ2-1 | TRBV11-2 | few | .
CASSRRRAGDFQETQYF | TGTGCCAGCAGCCGCAGAAGGGCAGGGGATTTCCAAGAGACCCAGTACTTC | TRBJ2-5 | TRBV5-6 | few | .
CSVQDRCGTDTQYF | TGCAGCGTCCAGGACAGGTGTGGCACAGATACGCAGTATTTT | TRBJ2-3 | TRBV29-1 | . | TRBD1
CVSSLGAGGYSYTF | TGTGTCAGCAGCTTAGGAGCAGGGGGCTATAGCTACACCTTC | TRBJ1-2 | TRBV11-2 | . | TRBD1
CANSYVSGYGNTF | TGTGCCAACAGTTACGTATCGGGCTATGGCAACACCTTC | TRBJ1-2 | TRBV6-5 | . | .
CASSLGAGLTDTQYF | TGCGCCAGCAGCTTGGGGGCAGGGCTGACAGATACGCAGTATTTT | TRBJ2-3 | TRBV5-1 | . | .
CASSLKQGGEQYF | TGCGCCAGCAGCTTGAAACAGGGAGGCGAGCAGTACTTC | TRBJ2-7 | TRBV5-1 | many | .
CASSWRRRTWELFF | TGTGCCAGCAGTTGGAGACGCCGCACCTGGGAGCTGTTTTTT | TRBJ2-2 | TRBV11-2 | . | .
CASSLRYGLARVDEQFF | TGTGCCAGCAGTCTACGTTATGGACTAGCGAGGGTGGATGAGCAGTTCTTC | TRBJ2-1 | TRBV28 | . | TRBD2
CAGSEGAGPSGGASF | TGCGCCGGCAGTGAAGGAGCAGGCCCCTCCGGCGGGGCTTCCTTT | TRBJ1-1 | TRBV10-2 | . | .
CAISESPGRGARISYNEQFF | TGTGCCATCAGTGAGTCGCCCGGACGGGGGGCTAGGATCTCCTACAATGAGCAGTTTTTC | TRBJ2-1 | TRBV10-3 | . | .
CASSGVGPGYTDTQYF | TGTGCCAGCAGTGGTGTCGGACCAGGTTACACAGATACGCAGTATTTT | TRBJ2-3 | TRBV6-1 | . | .
CASSLAAEAFF | TGTGCCAGCAGCTTAGCCGCTGAAGCTTTCTTT | TRBJ1-1 | TRBV7-9 | few | .
CASSWGGAGGTEAFF | TGCGCCAGCAGCTGGGGGGGGGCAGGGGGTACTGAGGCTTTCTTT | TRBJ1-1 | TRBV5-1 | few | TRBD1
CASTGGGLDYGYTF | TGCGCCAGCACCGGGGGGGGGCTAGACTATGGCTACACCTTC | TRBJ1-2 | TRBV10-2 | . | .
CAGRLTRDEAFF | TGTGCCGGCAGATTGACGAGGGATGAAGCTTTCTTT | TRBJ1-1 | TRBV12-3/TRBV12-4 | . | .
CASRLGGASSYNGQFF | TGTGCCAGCAGGTTGGGGGGGGCAAGCTCCTACAATGGGCAGTTCTTC | TRBJ2-1 | TRBV5-6 | . | .
CASSEVGDYRPMKYGYTF | TGTGCCAGCAGTGAAGTTGGAGATTACAGACCAATGAAATATGGCTATACCTTC | TRBJ1-2 | TRBV6-1 | once | .
CSMEQGELFF | TGCAGCATGGAGCAGGGAGAGCTGTTTTTT | TRBJ2-2 | TRBV29-1 | . | .
CASSPRTSSGNTIYF | TGTGCCAGCAGTCCGCGGACCAGCTCTGGAAACACCATATATTTT | TRBJ1-3 | TRBV6-1 | many | .
CASSWVGGVSEQYF | TGTGCCAGCAGCTGGGTGGGAGGGGTTTCCGAGCAGTACTTC | TRBJ2-7 | TRBV5-6 | few | TRBD2
CSVGGSRGYQPQYF | TGCAGCGTTGGAGGGAGCAGGGGGTACCAGCCCCAGTATTTT | TRBJ2-3 | TRBV29-1 | . | TRBD1
CASSFGTSGSPLETQYF | TGTGCCAGCAGCTTTGGGACTAGCGGGAGTCCTTTGGAGACCCAGTACTTC | TRBJ2-5 | TRBV11-3 | . | TRBD2
CASSELAGGPYNEQFF | TGTGCCAGCAGTGAATTGGCGGGAGGGCCCTACAATGAGCAGTTCTTC | TRBJ2-1 | TRBV6-1 | many | TRBD2
CASAPQDTKETQYF | TGTGCCAGCGCCCCCCAGGACACCAAAGAGACCCAGTACTTC | TRBJ2-5 | TRBV7-9 | few | .
CASTPTVYWNTIYF | TGCGCCAGCACCCCGACAGTGTACTGGAACACCATATATTTT | TRBJ1-3 | TRBV10-2 | many | .
CASRLRLAGEKTQYF | TGTGCCAGCAGACTCCGACTAGCGGGAGAAAAGACCCAGTACTTC | TRBJ2-5 | TRBV6-6 | once | TRBD2
CASSPTPNTEAFF | TGTGCCAGCAGTCCGACACCGAACACTGAAGCTTTCTTT | TRBJ1-1 | TRBV6-1 | many | .
CASSSPRRDEQYF | TGTGCAAGCAGTTCCCCCCGCCGGGACGAGCAGTACTTC | TRBJ2-7 | TRBV6-5 | . | .
CVSSQRGSGPSTDTQYF | TGTGTCAGCAGCCAAAGGGGGAGCGGACCTTCCACAGATACGCAGTATTTT | TRBJ2-3 | TRBV14 | . | .
CASSLGGAGSYEQYF | TGTGCCAGCAGTTTAGGGGGCGCGGGATCCTACGAGCAGTACTTC | TRBJ2-7 | TRBV28 | . | .
CASTYRALKTEAFF | TGTGCCAGCACCTACAGGGCCCTCAAGACTGAAGCTTTCTTT | TRBJ1-1 | TRBV6-5 | many | .
CASSLGTGELFF | TGTGCCAGCAGTTTGGGCACCGGGGAGCTGTTTTTT | TRBJ2-2 | TRBV12-3/TRBV12-4 | many | .